Relative to its sample, the clone carrying this T cell receptor (beta chain) is medium-sized. Antigen unknown. This specimen comes from a study of T-cell memory formation after mild COVID-19. General study points: The pre-infection memory compartment contained some responding clones, suggesting cross-reactive memory joined.

CDR3 length: 16 amino acids. Germline CDR1 and CDR2: SGHAT and FQNNGV. V gave up 2 bases and J gave up 4 bases, with 15 bases separating them. Each CDR3 protein gets one entry after TCRdb re-called the 5' RACE reads with MiXCR. Seen here are tens of thousands of distinct CDR3 sequences, roughly a quarter observed once, and the top ten hold approximately 39%. The clonotype was recovered from a man aged 18 to 30 who had mild COVID-19 (a few samples of this study predate the infection). Cell type and time point are not known. Sequences were obtained from PBMCs or a T cell subset sorted from them (not recorded which). V and J are TRBV11-2 and TRBJ2-1; D is perhaps TRBD1 or TRBD2 (5 bases each). The CDR3 DNA reads as TGTGCCAGCAGCTTATTAGCGAGGGGCTTTTACAATGAGCAGTTCTTC. Amino acids: CASSLLARGFYNEQFF. Using reference TRBV11-2 and TRBJ2-1 for the parts outside the CDR3, the full variable domain is EAGVAQSPRYKIIEKRQSVAFWCNPISGHATLYWYQQILGQGPKLLIQFQNNGVVDDSQLPKDRFSAERLKGVDSTLKIQPAKLEDSAVYLCASSLLARGFYNEQFFGPGTRLTVL.